The present TCR beta chain was sequenced within a study of early T cells in non-severe SARS-CoV-2 infection (dated by TCRdb to the early 2020s). Study-level background: Because TCR sequencing was done on bulk RNA from unsorted whole blood, the alpha and beta chains could not be paired.

On the study overall, not on this receptor specifically: VDJdb matching was skewed toward anti-spike CD8 responses and likely underestimated virus-specific expansions, missing private and CD4 specificities.

The sample holds many counts of this clonotype. Its antigen is unknown. It has no much larger one-base neighbor in the sample; base qualities were not kept. This was a case-control study nested in a cohort of healthcare workers in London, UK, who had nasopharyngeal swab PCR tests and blood samples taken every week. Healthcare workers were enrolled in the week of the UK lockdown, from 23 to 31 March 2020, and were followed every week for up to roughly 15 weeks. V is cut by 7 bases and J by 4 bases, and the space between the germline ends is 14 bases. Looking up the germline V gene (reference sequence) yields CDR1 SEHNR and CDR2 FQNEAQ. The CDR3 sequence holds 13 residues, the cysteine and phenylalanine included. Only CDR3 DNA is held: 39 bases, read in frame from base 1. The library was produced with 5' RACE. TCRdb shows the sequencer as NextSeq 500. To correct for sequencing error and PCR bias, the TCR library protocol tagged individual cDNA molecules with unique molecular identifiers. Both TCR alpha and beta chains were sequenced, and tight co-correlation was observed between alpha and beta sequence abundances in each sample. As for the original processing: Decombinator V4 was used to annotate TCR sequences for V gene, J gene and CDR3. Expanded TCRs were defined as changing significantly between any two time points under a Poisson model with p below 0.0001. TCR abundances were normalised to the total number of TCRs sequenced per sample and were expressed as counts per million. TRAV1-2 paired with TRAJ12, TRAJ20 or TRAJ33 defined MAIT TCRs, while TRAV10 paired with TRAJ18 defined iNKT TCRs. VDJdb, accessed 1 November 2021, was searched for CMV, EBV and SARS-CoV-2 annotated TCRs, excluding TCRs annotated for multiple antigens. The raw public data were reprocessed by TCRdb itself: fastp quality trimming at Q25, MiXCR clonotype calling, in-frame beta chains only. A single entry per CDR3 protein holds the most common genes and DNA from its merged rows. In this record, the V and J calls reflect TCRdb's handling and not the investigators' own analysis. The table for this sample lists more than 50,000 distinct CDR3 sequences; roughly 9.2% of them were counted only once. The ten largest clones add up to around 4% of the sample.

The sequence derives from an adult who was a healthcare worker with PCR-confirmed SARS-CoV-2 infection or an uninfected control (not recorded which). Sequencing input: whole blood. This chain is built from TRBV7-9 and TRBJ2-7, with the D gene not clear enough to name. CDR3 sequence: CASTMGIRYEQYF. The sequenced DNA: TGTGCCAGCACCATGGGGATCAGGTACGAGCAGTACTTC.